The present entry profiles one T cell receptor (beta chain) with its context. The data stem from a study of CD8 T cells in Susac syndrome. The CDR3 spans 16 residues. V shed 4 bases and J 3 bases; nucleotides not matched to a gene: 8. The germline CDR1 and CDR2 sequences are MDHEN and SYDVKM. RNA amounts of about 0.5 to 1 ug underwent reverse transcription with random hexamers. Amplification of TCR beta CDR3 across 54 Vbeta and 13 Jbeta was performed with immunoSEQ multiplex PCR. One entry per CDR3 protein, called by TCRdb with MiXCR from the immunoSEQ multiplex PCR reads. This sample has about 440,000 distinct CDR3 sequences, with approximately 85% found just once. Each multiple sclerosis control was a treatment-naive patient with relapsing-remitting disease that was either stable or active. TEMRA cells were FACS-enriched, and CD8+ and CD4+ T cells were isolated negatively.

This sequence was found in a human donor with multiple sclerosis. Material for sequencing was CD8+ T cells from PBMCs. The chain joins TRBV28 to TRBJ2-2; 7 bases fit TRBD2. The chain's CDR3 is CASSSGLERDTGELFF. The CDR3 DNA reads TGTGCCAGCAGTTCAGGACTAGAGAGGGACACCGGGGAGCTGTTTTTT.